This TCR beta chain was identified during a study of blood T cells in healthy people across ages. This CDR3 has 13 residues. Then a second PCR, running about 6 to 11 cycles, was carried out with a sample-barcoded 5' primer and a J-beta primer mix. Template switching added a 12-random-nucleotide identifier to every cDNA molecule. TCRdb itself ran the 5' RACE reads through MiXCR, one entry per CDR3 protein. The sample records approximately 780,000 distinct CDR3 sequences, roughly 25% being singletons. The sample holds a few counts of this clonotype. These sequences were also reported in another study, on T cells of mothers and their children. That work states: Per mother, over 9 million TCR beta CDR3 reads were obtained; per child, around 2.9 million.

The receptor comes from a boy aged 5 to 17 in good health. Sequences were obtained from blood. This chain links TRBV12-3 or TRBV12-4 with TRBJ2-7; D not certain. TRBJ2-1 matches the DNA end more closely, so the J call is doubtful. The CDR3 is CASQNTVRNEQFF. The CDR3 region has the DNA TGTGCCAGCCAAAACACCGTGAGAAATGAGCAGTTCTTC.